This T cell receptor (beta chain) was observed in a study of blood T cell repertoires in COVID-19. Overall study context: T cells, B-cell-depleted T cells, or PBMCs provided the cDNA or gDNA that served as material.

V lost 6 bases, J lost 7 bases, and 4 bases stayed unmatched. This CDR3 comprises 14 residues. CDR1 is SNHLY, CDR2 FYNNEI, per germline. The study drew participants aged about 18 to 95 years from roughly 25 US areas. Each participant's cohort was designated according to participant-reported clinical history. The recovered donors of Cohort 3 showed two negative PCRs, clearance, or symptom resolution. Repertoires were generated with immunoSEQ multiplex PCR, while TCRdb's copy carries only in-frame clones and drops some. The sample has about 400,000 clones, about 86% seen once. The chain joins TRBV2 to TRBJ1-6; 9 nucleotides agree with TRBD1. Sequencing was performed on PBMCs or T cells enriched from blood (not recorded which). This receptor was taken from a woman in her 50s who had recovered from COVID-19. CDR3 sequence (DNA): TGTGCCAGCAGGAGCGACAGGGGGAATTCACCCCTCCACTTT. Its protein is CASRSDRGNSPLHF.